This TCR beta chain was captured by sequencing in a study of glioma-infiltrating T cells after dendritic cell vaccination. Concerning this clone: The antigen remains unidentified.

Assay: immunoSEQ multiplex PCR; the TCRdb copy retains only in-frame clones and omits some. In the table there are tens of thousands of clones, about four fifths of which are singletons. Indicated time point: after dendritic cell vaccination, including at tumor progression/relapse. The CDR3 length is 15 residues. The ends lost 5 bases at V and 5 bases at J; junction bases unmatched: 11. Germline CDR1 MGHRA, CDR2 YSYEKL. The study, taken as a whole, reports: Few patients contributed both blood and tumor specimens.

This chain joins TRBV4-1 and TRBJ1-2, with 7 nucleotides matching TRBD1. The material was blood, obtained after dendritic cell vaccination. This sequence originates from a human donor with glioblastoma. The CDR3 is CASSYPPQGRYGYTF. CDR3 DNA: TGCGCCAGCAGCTACCCCCCACAGGGGCGATATGGCTACACCTTC.